The 17 T cell receptor beta chains reported below all come from one sample, sequenced in a study of early T cells in non-severe SARS-CoV-2 infection. TCRdb redid the calling of the 5' RACE reads with MiXCR, one entry per CDR3 protein. The sample records tens of thousands of distinct CDR3 sequences, approximately 10% being singletons. Sample: whole blood, taken at baseline. The source is an adult who was a healthcare worker with PCR-confirmed SARS-CoV-2 infection or an uninfected control (not recorded which).

This clonotype occurred many times. V is TRBV29-1 and J is TRBJ1-2; tentative D call: TRBD1 (6 bases). CDR3 length: 13 residues. V lost 3 bases, J lost 8 bases, and 16 bases lay in between. Germline V gene sequence: CDR1 SQVTM, CDR2 ANQGSEA. This CDR3 reads CSVEAGAGRGYTF. The CDR3 DNA is TGCAGCGTTGAGGCAGGGGCAGGGCGGGGCTACACCTTC.

The V gene is TRBV11-2, the J gene TRBJ2-7; no reliable D call. In germline, CDR1 is SGHAT, CDR2 FQNNGV. CDR3 length: 16 residues. Deletions cut 5 bases from V and 6 bases from J, with 23 bases between. The CDR3 DNA follows: TGTGCCAGCAGCCCTACCCCCCGATTGGCCGGCAGCGAGCAGTACTTC. Encoded protein: CASSPTPRLAGSEQYF.

J is TRBJ1-1 and V is TRBV24-1; D gene unclear. The CDR3 is 15 residues long. V was pared by 4 bases and J by 0 bases, with 11 bases between. From germline, CDR1 is KGHDR and CDR2 SFDVKD. CDR3 DNA: TGTGCCACCAGTGACCGCCTGGTCCTGAACACTGAAGCTTTCTTT. It is translated as CATSDRLVLNTEAFF.

A few counts support this clonotype. The chain joins TRBV5-6 to TRBJ1-2; 8 nucleotides line up with TRBD1. Germline V gives CDR1 SGHDT, CDR2 YYEEEE. V lost 1 base to trimming and J lost 4 bases; unmatched junction nucleotides: 9. The CDR3 has 16 amino acids. The CDR3 loop is CASSLRTGGFTYGYTF. DNA for the CDR3: TGTGCCAGCAGCTTGCGTACAGGGGGATTTACCTATGGCTACACCTTC.

This sequence joins TRBV5-1 and TRBJ2-7; D remains ambiguous. V gave up 4 bases and J gave up 1 base, with 12 bases separating them. CDR1 is SGHRS, CDR2 YFSETQ, per germline. The CDR3 is 14 amino acids. CDR3 residues: CASSVGSTSYEQYF. The DNA of the CDR3 is TGCGCCAGCAGCGTCGGGTCCACGTCCTACGAGCAGTACTTC. The full variable domain, rest sourced from reference TRBV5-1 and TRBJ2-7, is KAGVTQTPRYLIKTRGQQVTLSCSPISGHRSVSWYQQTPGQGLQFLFEYFSETQRNKGNFPGRFSGRQFSNSRSEMNVSTLELGDSALYLCASSVGSTSYEQYFGPGTRLTVT.

The genes are TRBV3-1 and TRBJ1-1, with D possibly being TRBD1 (5 bases). V shed 0 bases and J shed 9 bases, with 14 bases lying between them. The CDR3 contains 14 residues. The germline V gene encodes CDR1 LGHDT and CDR2 YNNKEL (reference sequence). The CDR3 loop is CASSQEVQDTKAFF. The DNA of the CDR3 is TGTGCCAGCAGCCAAGAGGTTCAGGACACAAAAGCTTTCTTT.

This sequence joins TRBV6-5 and TRBJ2-3, with TRBD1 as a possible D gene (6 bases). This CDR3 is 14 amino acids long. Per germline, CDR1 MNHEY and CDR2 SVGAGI. V was pared by 5 bases and J by 7 bases, with 16 bases between. CDR3 region: CASSPPTGQNTQYF. CDR3 nucleotides: TGTGCCAGCAGTCCCCCGACAGGACAAAATACGCAGTATTTT.

This clonotype was counted at least ten times. The rearrangement uses TRBV9 and TRBJ2-7, with unresolved D. Germline CDR1 and CDR2: SGDLS and YYNGEE. Trimming took off 0 bases at V and 0 bases at J, with 7 bases between the two ends. The length of the CDR3 is 14 residues. CDR3 loop: CASSVVGSSYEQYF. The CDR3 coding sequence is TGTGCCAGCAGCGTAGTCGGCAGCTCCTACGAGCAGTACTTC. The whole variable domain, remainder taken from reference TRBV9 and TRBJ2-7, is DSGVTQTPKHLITATGQRVTLRCSPRSGDLSVYWYQQSLDQGLQFLIQYYNGEERAKGNILERFSAQQFPDLHSELNLSSLELGDSALYFCASSVVGSSYEQYFGPGTRLTVT.

This clonotype was seen only a few times. V is TRBV11-2 and J is TRBJ1-1; TRBD1 is a possible D gene (5 bases). Trimming stripped 5 bases from V and 0 bases from J, with 7 bases between. There are 13 residues in the CDR3. Germline lookup yields CDR1 SGHAT and CDR2 FQNNGV. CDR3 DNA sequence: TGTGCCAGCAGCGGACACCTGAACACTGAAGCTTTCTTT. Translated, it gives CASSGHLNTEAFF.

This clonotype occurred a few times. The rearrangement joins TRBV5-4 to TRBJ2-3; TRBD1 is a possible D gene (6 bases). The CDR3 covers 16 residues. Trimming cost V 3 bases and J 3 bases, with 17 bases left between them. The germline V gene has CDR1 SGHNT and CDR2 YYREEE (reference sequence). Here the CDR3 reads CASSWGRTSGTDTQYF. The CDR3 nucleotides are TGTGCCAGCAGCTGGGGGCGCACCTCAGGGACAGATACGCAGTATTTT.

This clonotype was counted only a few times. J is TRBJ2-7 and V is TRBV9; no reliable D call. This CDR3 has 14 residues. Germline-derived CDR1 and CDR2 are SGDLS and YYNGEE. V gave up 4 bases and J gave up 0 bases, with 11 bases separating them. DNA for the CDR3: TGTGCCAGCAGCCCCCGACTGGGCTCCTACGAGCAGTACTTC. It specifies CASSPRLGSYEQYF.

The CDR3 DNA follows: TGTGCCAGCAGTTACTCGGGACAGGGGGATCCAAATGAGCAGTTCTTC. It yields the protein CASSYSGQGDPNEQFF. This chain connects TRBV6-6 to TRBJ2-1, with 11 positions matching TRBD1. The V gene end was trimmed by 0 bases and the J gene end by 7 bases; junction bases not matched to a gene: 5. Per the germline V gene, CDR1 is MNHNY and CDR2 is SVGAGI (reference sequence). There are 16 residues in the CDR3.

The chain carries TRBV29-1 and TRBJ1-1, with D unresolved. The CDR3 has 13 amino acids. V lost 4 bases, J lost 0 bases, and 9 bases lay in between. Looked up from germline, CDR1 is SQVTM and CDR2 is ANQGSEA. The CDR3 sequence: CSVGGIVNTEAFF. CDR3 DNA: TGCAGCGTTGGAGGGATCGTGAACACTGAAGCTTTCTTT.

The chain carries TRBV20-1 and TRBJ2-5; a weak D match, TRBD2 (6 bases). Germline V lookup: CDR1 DFQATT, CDR2 SNEGSKA (reference sequence). The CDR3 contains 13 residues. The V end was cut by 6 bases, the J end by 2 bases, with 13 bases between. The CDR3 protein is CSAPTSGQETQYF. CDR3 nucleotides: TGCAGTGCCCCCACGAGCGGGCAAGAGACCCAGTACTTC.

The gene calls are TRBV11-2 and TRBJ2-1; 9 bases are a match to TRBD1. Germline values: CDR1 SGHAT, CDR2 FQNNGV. The CDR3 length is 15 residues. Trimming at V came to 5 bases and at J to 5 bases, leaving 7 bases not matched to a gene. The CDR3 DNA reads TGTGCCAGCAGCGCCACCCGGGACAGGGACAATGAGCAGTTCTTC. As protein: CASSATRDRDNEQFF.

Concerning this clonotype: At one end the junction does not follow the germline gene, possibly because of a read error. The V call is TRBV30, the J call TRBJ1-3; 11 positions match TRBD1. Germline V gives CDR1 GTSNPN, CDR2 SVGIG (reference sequence). The CDR3 is made up of 15 amino acids. The CDR3 here is CAWGTGGHSGNSIYF. CDR3 DNA sequence: TGTGCCTGGGGGACAGGGGGACACTCTGGAAACTCCATATATTTT.

This clonotype appeared many times. CDR3 region: CASSWDTPYEQYF. DNA of the CDR3: TGTGCCAGCAGTTGGGACACCCCCTACGAGCAGTACTTC. The V gene is TRBV6-1, the J gene TRBJ2-7; TRBD1 is a possible D gene (6 bases). Between the trimmed V and J ends, which lost 5 bases and 2 bases, there was a span of 10 bases. CDR3 length equals 13 residues. Germline V gene sequence: CDR1 MNHNS, CDR2 SASEGT.